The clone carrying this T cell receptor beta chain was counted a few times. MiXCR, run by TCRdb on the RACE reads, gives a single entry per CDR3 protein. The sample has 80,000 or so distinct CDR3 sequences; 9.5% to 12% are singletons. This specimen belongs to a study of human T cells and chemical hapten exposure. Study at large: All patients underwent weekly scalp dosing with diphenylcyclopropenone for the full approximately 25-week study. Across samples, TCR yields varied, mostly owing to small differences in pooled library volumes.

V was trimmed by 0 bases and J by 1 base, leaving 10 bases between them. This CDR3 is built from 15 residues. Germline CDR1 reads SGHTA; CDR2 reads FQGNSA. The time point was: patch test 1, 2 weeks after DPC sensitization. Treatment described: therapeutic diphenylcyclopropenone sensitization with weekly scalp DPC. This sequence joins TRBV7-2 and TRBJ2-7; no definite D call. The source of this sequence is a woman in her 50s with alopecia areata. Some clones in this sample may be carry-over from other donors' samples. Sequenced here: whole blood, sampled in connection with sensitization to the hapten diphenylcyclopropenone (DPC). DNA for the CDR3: TGTGCCAGCAGCTTAGCCGTAACGGGTTCCTACGAGCAGTACTTC. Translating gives CASSLAVTGSYEQYF. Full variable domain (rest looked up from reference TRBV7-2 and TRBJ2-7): GAGVSQSPSNKVTEKGKDVELRCDPISGHTALYWYRQSLGQGLEFLIYFQGNSAPDKSGLPSDRFSAERTGGSVSTLTIQRTQQEDSAVYLCASSLAVTGSYEQYFGPGTRLTVT.